This TCR beta chain was sequenced in a study of T cell responses to AZD1222 COVID-19 vaccine. V was trimmed by 5 bases and J by 2 bases, leaving 19 bases between them. The length of the CDR3 is 17 residues. The germline V gene encodes CDR1 MNHEY and CDR2 SMNVEV (reference sequence). Sequencing used immunoSEQ multiplex PCR; TCRdb keeps in-frame clones, though not all of them. The table includes 160,000 or so clones, 94% detected once. Notes on the study in general: The donors showed a predominance of white British ancestry and of females, with possible underestimation of clonal diversity. AZD1222 recipients seropositive at baseline numbered only five or six. Repertoires were sampled only after the peak T cell response.

In regard to this clone: The antigen is undetermined.

This chain connects TRBV27 to TRBJ1-5; possibly TRBD1 for D (5 bases). Sequenced here: peripheral blood, sampled 28 days after the second AZD1222 dose. This receptor was identified in an adult who received the AZD1222 COVID-19 vaccine. CDR3 in amino acids: CASSQDSTDGGNQPQHF. DNA for the CDR3: TGTGCCAGCAGTCAGGACTCGACAGATGGTGGCAATCAGCCCCAGCATTTT.